This T cell receptor (beta chain) is drawn from a study of cytomegalovirus exposure and HLA in healthy donors. Turning to the study itself: It was reported in a later analysis that the 120 or so validation repertoires used the same platform as the roughly 670 first-cohort repertoires.

Sequencing used immunoSEQ multiplex PCR; TCRdb keeps in-frame clones, though not all of them. The sample records 150,000 to 200,000 clones, over 80% being singletons. Whole-study findings and limits: Associated with cytomegalovirus, according to the listing, were 150 to 200 TCR beta chains.

Details on this clone: Its antigen remains unidentified.

The length of the CDR3 is 16 residues. Trimming took 0 bases from V and 2 from J, leaving 12 bases between them. The germline V gene has CDR1 SGHVS and CDR2 FQNEAQ. V usage is TRBV7-8 and J usage is TRBJ2-3, with D perhaps matching TRBD1 (6 bases). This TCR was recovered from a man in his thirties or forties in good health and CMV-seropositive. Specimen: PBMCs. The CDR3 reads CASSLAGARNTDTQYF. The CDR3 DNA sequence: TGTGCCAGCAGCTTAGCGGGGGCTCGGAACACAGATACGCAGTATTTT.